These 32 T cell receptor beta chains came from one sample sequenced in a study of T cells after yellow fever vaccination. From the 5' RACE reads, TCRdb called clonotypes with MiXCR, one entry per CDR3 protein. The top ten hold 17% of the sample, which has 300,000 to 350,000 distinct CDR3 sequences, roughly 7.5% seen once. This specimen was PBMCs, taken about 49 days after the first yellow fever vaccination. The receptors stem from a man aged 18 to 29 who received the YFV17D yellow fever vaccine.

V and J are TRBV20-1 and TRBJ1-4; 7 bases are shared with TRBD1. Germline V gene lookup returns CDR1 DFQATT and CDR2 SNEGSKA (reference sequence). Trimming took 0 bases from V and 7 from J; bases not matched to a gene: 8. CDR3 length equals 15 residues. The CDR3 DNA reads as TGCAGTGCTAGAGATCAGGGGCAGGGGGGTGAAAAACTGTTTTTT. This codes for CSARDQGQGGEKLFF.

This clonotype was detected only a few times. The J gene is TRBJ1-4, the V gene TRBV5-4, with unresolved D. Trimming took 0 bases from V and 8 from J, leaving 17 bases between them. This CDR3 is built from 16 residues. Per germline, CDR1 SGHNT and CDR2 YYREEE (reference sequence). The CDR3 here is CASSLAGGAIGEKLFF. The CDR3 bases are TGTGCCAGCAGCTTGGCAGGAGGTGCGATCGGAGAAAAACTGTTTTTT. Looking up the rest from reference TRBV5-4 and TRBJ1-4 gives the full variable domain: ETGVTQSPTHLIKTRGQQVTLRCSSQSGHNTVSWYQQALGQGPQFIFQYYREEENGRGNFPPRFSGLQFPNYSSELNVNALELDDSALYLCASSLAGGAIGEKLFFGSGTQLSVL.

In this sample, this clonotype turned up a few times. This chain connects TRBV7-3 to TRBJ2-3; 12 nucleotides line up with TRBD2. The CDR3 has 16 amino acids. Trimming cost V 3 bases and J 5 bases; bases outside gene matches: 6. Germline CDR1 SGHTA, CDR2 FQGTGA. This chain's CDR3 is CASSLASGGALDTQYF. CDR3 coding DNA: TGTGCCAGCAGCTTGGCTAGCGGGGGGGCCTTAGATACGCAGTATTTT. Looking up the rest from reference TRBV7-3 and TRBJ2-3 gives the full variable domain: GAGVSQTPSNKVTEKGKYVELRCDPISGHTALYWYRQSLGQGPEFLIYFQGTGAADDSGLPNDRFFAVRPEGSVSTLKIQRTERGDSAVYLCASSLASGGALDTQYFGPGTRLTVL.

In its sample, this clonotype was seen a few times. This chain uses TRBV4-3 with TRBJ1-1, with 10 bases aligning to TRBD1. Germline loops: CDR1 LGHNA, CDR2 YSLEER. The CDR3 covers 19 residues. V was pared by 3 bases and J by 6 bases, with 19 bases of the junction left unmatched. The CDR3 protein is CASSHRLYDRDRGRSEAFF. CDR3 in DNA: TGCGCCAGCAGCCACCGACTTTACGACCGGGACAGGGGAAGATCTGAAGCTTTCTTT.

This clonotype was counted a few times. V is TRBV21-1 and J is TRBJ1-1; the table's D gene call, TRBD1, was not cross checked with the DNA. TRBV21-1 is assigned pseudogene status. This CDR3 spans 14 amino acids. In DNA form, the CDR3 reads TGTGCCAGCAGCCGGGACAGGGGGCTTCCTGAAGCTTTCTTT. Amino acid sequence: CASSRDRGLPEAFF.

This clonotype was seen a handful of times. J is TRBJ1-1 and V is TRBV11-1; no firm D call. The CDR3 loop spans 11 amino acids. V was trimmed by 8 bases and J by 3 bases, leaving 7 bases between them. Per the germline V gene, CDR1 is SGHAT and CDR2 is FQDESV (reference sequence). The CDR3 nucleotides are TGTGCCAGCCGGGAGGACACTGAAGCTTTCTTT. Amino acid sequence: CASREDTEAFF. Full variable domain (outside the CDR3, taken from reference TRBV11-1 and TRBJ1-1): EAEVAQSPRYKITEKSQAVAFWCDPISGHATLYWYRQILGQGPELLVQFQDESVVDDSQLPKDRFSAERLKGVDSTLKIQPAELGDSAMYLCASREDTEAFFGQGTRLTVV.

V is TRBV5-4 and J is TRBJ2-6; the match to TRBD1 covers 10 bases. The CDR3 contains 16 residues. The ends lost 4 bases at V and 3 bases at J; junction bases unmatched: 4. The germline V gene encodes CDR1 SGHNT and CDR2 YYREEE (reference sequence). CDR3 DNA sequence: TGTGCCAGCAGCCGGACAGGGGGTATTGGGGCCAACGTCCTGACTTTC. It translates to CASSRTGGIGANVLTF.

This clonotype occurred a few times. The CDR3 DNA is TGCAGTGTCCCTGGCAGGGGCGAAGAAAAACTGTTTTTT. Residues: CSVPGRGEEKLFF. The chain has TRBV20-1 and TRBJ1-4; perhaps TRBD1 as D (6 bases). Germline V lookup: CDR1 DFQATT, CDR2 SNEGSKA (reference sequence). The CDR3 has 13 amino acids. V lost 7 bases to trimming and J lost 8 bases, with 17 bases between them.

This clonotype was counted between two and nine times. The chain employs TRBV5-4 and TRBJ2-5, with 10 bases fitting TRBD2. The CDR3 is 16 residues long. V lost 2 bases and J lost 2; bases outside the gene matches: 6. Germline V gene lookup returns CDR1 SGHNT and CDR2 YYREEE (reference sequence). CDR3 DNA: TGTGCCAGCAGCTTTGGGGCACTAGCGGGGCAAGAGACCCAGTACTTC. Protein sequence: CASSFGALAGQETQYF. Complete variable domain (other parts from reference TRBV5-4 and TRBJ2-5): ETGVTQSPTHLIKTRGQQVTLRCSSQSGHNTVSWYQQALGQGPQFIFQYYREEENGRGNFPPRFSGLQFPNYSSELNVNALELDDSALYLCASSFGALAGQETQYFGPGTRLLVL.

This clonotype was observed at least ten times. This chain joins TRBV5-1 and TRBJ1-2; TRBD1 aligns across 8 bases. The CDR3 runs 17 residues. The trim removed 2 bases at V and 2 bases at J, leaving 11 bases unmatched. Germline V gives CDR1 SGHRS, CDR2 YFSETQ. CDR3 sequence reads: CASSFEFWDRRNYGYTF. The CDR3 nucleotides are TGCGCCAGCAGCTTTGAGTTTTGGGACAGGCGGAACTATGGCTACACCTTC. Using reference TRBV5-1 and TRBJ1-2 for the parts outside the CDR3, the full variable domain is KAGVTQTPRYLIKTRGQQVTLSCSPISGHRSVSWYQQTPGQGLQFLFEYFSETQRNKGNFPGRFSGRQFSNSRSEMNVSTLELGDSALYLCASSFEFWDRRNYGYTFGSGTRLTVV.

This chain uses TRBV20-1 with TRBJ2-1; 10 bases align to TRBD2. Losses at the gene ends were 2 bases for V and 5 bases for J; bases not matched to a gene: 6. The CDR3 has 15 amino acids. Germline V gives CDR1 DFQATT, CDR2 SNEGSKA (reference sequence). The CDR3 region is CSARQAGGPHNEQFF. The CDR3 coding sequence is TGCAGTGCTAGACAAGCGGGGGGGCCCCACAATGAGCAGTTCTTC.

This clonotype turned up a few times. The rearrangement joins TRBV14 to TRBJ2-1; 12 bases are shared with TRBD2. Germline assignment: CDR1 SGHDN and CDR2 FVKESK. V lost 4 bases and J lost 0; bases outside the gene matches: 16. This CDR3 has 21 residues. The CDR3: CASSRGLAGALYESSYNEQFF. The CDR3 bases are TGTGCCAGCAGCCGGGGACTAGCGGGCGCCTTATACGAAAGCTCCTACAATGAGCAGTTCTTC.

This clonotype has a handful of counts. The J gene is TRBJ2-3, the V gene TRBV3-1, with D possibly TRBD2 on 6 matching bases. Trimming shortened V by 5 bases and J by 2 bases, and 11 bases separated the two germline ends. The CDR3 contains 14 residues. Germline V gene sequence: CDR1 LGHDT, CDR2 YNNKEL (reference sequence). The CDR3 DNA reads as TGTGCCAGCAGCGTGAGGACTAACACAGATACGCAGTATTTT. Its translation: CASSVRTNTDTQYF.

The rearrangement joins TRBV24-1 to TRBJ2-5; D perhaps matches TRBD2 (5 bases). V was clipped by 7 bases and J by 4 bases, with 9 bases between them. The CDR3 length is 12 residues. Germline V gives CDR1 KGHDR, CDR2 SFDVKD. CDR3 sequence: CATRGEGETQYF. In DNA, the CDR3 is TGTGCCACCAGAGGAGAGGGAGAGACCCAGTACTTC.

This clonotype was seen only a few times. The rearrangement uses TRBV20-1 and TRBJ1-6; no reliable D call. The CDR3 has 12 amino acids. V was trimmed by 5 bases and J by 14 bases, leaving 16 bases between them. From germline, CDR1 is DFQATT and CDR2 SNEGSKA (reference sequence). The CDR3 here is CSAPRPLGSLHF. CDR3 sequence (DNA): TGCAGTGCTCCGAGGCCCCTGGGGTCCCTCCACTTT.

The chain uses TRBV29-1 and TRBJ2-3; 8 bases are shared with TRBD2. The CDR3 covers 14 residues. Per the germline V gene, CDR1 is SQVTM and CDR2 is ANQGSEA. Germline trimming cut 4 bases from V and 3 bases from J; bases unmatched to any gene: 6. CDR3 loop: CSVARGLATDTQYF. The CDR3 DNA sequence: TGCAGCGTTGCACGAGGACTAGCAACAGATACGCAGTATTTT.

J is TRBJ1-6 and V is TRBV27, with 7 bases aligning to TRBD1. The CDR3 spans 15 residues. V lost 3 bases, J lost 9 bases, and 8 bases stayed unmatched. Germline values: CDR1 MNHEY, CDR2 SMNVEV (reference sequence). The CDR3 reads CASSFGQGVGSPLHF. CDR3 coding DNA: TGTGCCAGCAGTTTCGGGCAGGGGGTAGGTTCACCCCTCCACTTT.

The chain carries TRBV29-1 and TRBJ1-2, with 8 bases matching TRBD1. The junction had 4 bases not matched to a gene; V was cut back by 6 bases and J by 4 bases. Germline values: CDR1 SQVTM, CDR2 ANQGSEA. The CDR3 totals 12 residues. Written as DNA, the CDR3 is TGCAGCGTCGACAGGGGTATCTATGGCTACACCTTC. Translated, it gives CSVDRGIYGYTF. Filled out from reference TRBV29-1 and TRBJ1-2, the complete variable domain reads SAVISQKPSRDICQRGTSLTIQCQVDSQVTMMFWYRQQPGQSLTLIATANQGSEATYESGFVIDKFPISRPNLTFSTLTVSNMSPEDSSIYLCSVDRGIYGYTFGSGTRLTVV.

This clonotype was seen only a few times. The V and J genes are TRBV7-2 and TRBJ1-6; 7 positions agree with TRBD1. The CDR3 sequence is 14 residues long. Trimming cost V 3 bases and J 7 bases; bases outside gene matches: 3. Germline assignment: CDR1 SGHTA and CDR2 FQGNSA. CDR3 in amino acids: CASSLGQKNSPLHF. In DNA form, the CDR3 reads TGTGCCAGCAGCTTGGGACAGAAGAATTCACCCCTCCACTTT.

The chain joins TRBV11-1 to TRBJ2-1; D ambiguous. The germline gives CDR1 SGHAT, CDR2 FQDESV (reference sequence). CDR3 length: 17 amino acids. Trimming left V 0 bases short and J 8 bases short, with 20 bases between. The CDR3 nucleotides read TGTGCCAGCAGCTTAGCTAGAGGCAACGGCAGATGGGATGAGCAGTTCTTC. Residues: CASSLARGNGRWDEQFF.

The chain couples TRBV4-1 to TRBJ2-3; D could derive from TRBD1 or TRBD2 (6 bases each). CDR1 MGHRA and CDR2 YSYEKL come from the germline V gene. The CDR3 runs 11 residues. V was trimmed by 11 bases and J by 5 bases, leaving 11 bases between them. The CDR3 loop is CASRGVDTQYF. The CDR3 coding sequence is TGCGCCTCGAGGGGGGTAGATACGCAGTATTTT.

The V call is TRBV4-2, the J call TRBJ1-6, with D uncertain. V lost 2 bases and J 5 bases, leaving 16 bases between the germline ends. Germline V gene lookup returns CDR1 LGHNA and CDR2 YNFKEQ. This CDR3 spans 17 amino acids. The CDR3 protein is CASSQKLVPGNNSPLHF. DNA of the CDR3: TGTGCCAGCAGCCAAAAACTCGTCCCCGGTAATAATTCACCCCTCCACTTT.

The V gene is TRBV12-3 or TRBV12-4, the J gene TRBJ2-1, with 9 bases fitting TRBD2. The V and J ends lost 6 bases and 5 bases, in that order; junction bases with no gene match: 8. This CDR3 region has 15 residues. CDR3 amino acids: CASSPGLAIHNEQFF. The DNA of the CDR3 is TGTGCCAGCAGCCCGGGACTAGCCATTCACAATGAGCAGTTCTTC.

This clonotype was seen repeatedly, ten times or more. V is TRBV5-1 and J is TRBJ2-2; D is undetermined. Trimming stripped 2 bases from V and 2 bases from J, with 7 bases between. CDR1 and CDR2 (germline): SGHRS, YFSETQ. CDR3 length equals 14 residues. CDR3 residues: CASSFGRNTGELFF. CDR3 coding DNA: TGCGCCAGCAGCTTCGGCCGAAACACCGGGGAGCTGTTTTTT.

The CDR3 protein is CASSSQTGANTGELFF. CDR3 DNA sequence: TGCGCCAGCAGCTCTCAGACAGGGGCCAACACCGGGGAGCTGTTTTTT. This chain links TRBV5-1 with TRBJ2-2; 8 bases align to TRBD1. The CDR3 totals 16 residues. Germline-derived CDR1 and CDR2 are SGHRS and YFSETQ. The trim removed 3 bases at V and 2 bases at J, leaving 6 bases unmatched. Looking up the rest from reference TRBV5-1 and TRBJ2-2 gives the full variable domain: KAGVTQTPRYLIKTRGQQVTLSCSPISGHRSVSWYQQTPGQGLQFLFEYFSETQRNKGNFPGRFSGRQFSNSRSEMNVSTLELGDSALYLCASSSQTGANTGELFFGEGSRLTVL.

At least ten counts were recorded for this clonotype. This rearrangement joins TRBV20-1 to TRBJ1-4; D is unclear. Trimming left V 1 base short and J 8 bases short, with 8 bases between. The CDR3 spans 12 residues. CDR1 and CDR2 from the germline V gene are DFQATT and SNEGSKA (reference sequence). CDR3 nucleotides: TGCAGTGCTAGAGCACCGGCCGAAAAACTGTTTTTT. Its protein is CSARAPAEKLFF.

About this clonotype: Given a much more abundant clone one base away, this may be a read error. The V call is TRBV5-1, the J call TRBJ1-6; D is uncertain. The length of the CDR3 is 15 residues. Per the germline V gene, CDR1 is SGHRS and CDR2 is YFSETQ. CDR3 sequence (DNA): TGCGCCAGAAGCTTGGCGGGCTACTATAATTCACCCCTCCACTTT. It specifies CARSLAGYYNSPLHF.

The chain is built from TRBV6-4 and TRBJ2-3; TRBD2 aligns across 8 bases. CDR1 and CDR2 from the germline V gene are MRHNA and SNTAGT. The CDR3 has 13 residues. V was pared by 7 bases and J by 3 bases, with 3 bases of the junction left unmatched. The CDR3 DNA sequence: TGTGCCAGCACCGTAGCGGGGACAGATACGCAGTATTTT. This translates into CASTVAGTDTQYF.

V gene TRBV20-1 combines with J gene TRBJ2-5; D might be TRBD1 or TRBD2, each matching 5 bases. The CDR3 has 17 amino acids. V lost 0 bases and J 4 bases, leaving 21 bases between the germline ends. Per germline, CDR1 DFQATT and CDR2 SNEGSKA (reference sequence). The CDR3 loop is CSARDRVRGRPRETQYF. The CDR3 nucleotides are TGCAGTGCTAGAGATCGGGTGAGGGGACGGCCTAGAGAGACCCAGTACTTC.

V gene TRBV7-6 combines with J gene TRBJ2-5, with a weak D call TRBD2 (6 bases). The CDR3 covers 15 residues. V was cut by 0 bases and J by 1 base, with 9 bases left in between. Germline V gives CDR1 SGHVS, CDR2 FNYEAQ. The CDR3 region has the DNA TGTGCCAGCAGCTTAGCGGGGGGAGGCCAAGAGACCCAGTACTTC. Encoded protein: CASSLAGGGQETQYF.

This clonotype was observed a handful of times. The rearrangement uses TRBV7-8 and TRBJ2-1, with D unresolved. This CDR3 is 13 amino acids long. V lost 3 bases to trimming and J lost 5 bases, with 8 bases between them. Germline-derived CDR1 and CDR2 are SGHVS and FQNEAQ. DNA of the CDR3: TGTGCCAGCAGCTTGGGCCATAACAATGAGCAGTTCTTC. Translation: CASSLGHNNEQFF.

The V and J genes are TRBV11-2 and TRBJ2-1; D is unclear. CDR1 SGHAT and CDR2 FQNNGV come from the germline V gene. This CDR3 spans 12 amino acids. Trimming removed 3 bases from V and 9 bases from J, with 9 bases in between. CDR3: CASSFSRSEQFF. As DNA, the CDR3 is TGTGCCAGCAGCTTCTCGAGATCTGAGCAGTTCTTC. Together with reference TRBV11-2 and TRBJ2-1, the CDR3 gives the full variable domain: EAGVAQSPRYKIIEKRQSVAFWCNPISGHATLYWYQQILGQGPKLLIQFQNNGVVDDSQLPKDRFSAERLKGVDSTLKIQPAKLEDSAVYLCASSFSRSEQFFGPGTRLTVL.